Sequencing of this T cell receptor (beta chain) was carried out in a study of cytomegalovirus exposure and HLA in healthy donors. Study details: Ancestry clustering placed 70% to 85% of roughly 400 genotyped donors in the Caucasian-associated cluster. General study points: Based on reports, TCR beta sequences accurately predicted HLA-A and HLA-B alleles for most subjects. On later analysis, the bulk of CMV-associated TCR beta chains appeared to be HLA-restricted.

Details on this clone: No antigen is known for it.

V lost 2 bases and J lost 6; bases outside the gene matches: 8. CDR1 and CDR2 (germline): MNHEY, SVGAGI. The CDR3 has 16 residues. As for the donors, each was a healthy bone marrow donor. Primers: 60 Vbeta forward and 13 Jbeta reverse. The data were produced by immunoSEQ multiplex PCR, yet TCRdb's version contains in-frame clones alone and is incomplete. The repertoire holds 150,000 to 250,000 clones, with 79% as singletons. The chain couples TRBV6-5 to TRBJ2-7; 12 nucleotides agree with TRBD2. This TCR derives from a girl under 18 in good health and CMV-seropositive. The material sequenced was PBMCs. DNA of the CDR3: TGTGCCAGCAGTTACGCGACGCTAGCGGGGGGGGCCGAGCAGTACTTC. This gives the protein CASSYATLAGGAEQYF.